This T cell receptor (beta chain) was sequenced in a study of blood T cell repertoires in COVID-19. Study-level information: Samples of COVID-19 (acute and convalescent) were obtained from the United States, Italy and Spain.

Authors' methods: Estimated nucleated cell counts came from reference gene primer amplification. Profiling relied on immunoSEQ multiplex PCR, and the TCRdb table lists in-frame clones only, not all of them. Clonal size and the V and J genes are those of that table, whereas D and trimming came from the DNA. The table lists hundreds of thousands of clones, roughly 80% of them singletons. Germline V lookup: CDR1 SNHLY, CDR2 FYNNEI. This CDR3 has 13 residues. The V gene end was trimmed by 6 bases and the J gene end by 2 bases; junction bases not matched to a gene: 3. This sequence originates from an elderly woman with acute or convalescent COVID-19. Specimen: peripheral blood. J is TRBJ1-2 and V is TRBV2; TRBD1 aligns across 7 bases. The CDR3 loop reads CASRGGQNYGYTF. CDR3 sequence (DNA): TGTGCCAGCAGGGGGGGACAGAACTATGGCTACACCTTC.